This T cell receptor beta chain was profiled in a study of shared clonotypes between healthy human individuals. The V gene end was trimmed by 4 bases and the J gene end by 4 bases; junction bases not matched to a gene: 2. This CDR3 comprises 14 residues. Per germline, CDR1 LGHNA and CDR2 YSLEER. Concerning this clone itself: A much larger clone differs from this one at a single base, so this may be a read error.

The repertoire was sequenced with immunoSEQ multiplex PCR; TCRdb's copy has only in-frame clones and lacks some. The data contain about 1.1 million clones, 70% to 80% of them singletons. The specimen sequenced was memory CD4+ T cells from PBMCs. As for subset: CD45RA-negative fraction. The source of this sequence is a man between 18 and 29 years old in good health. Some clones in this sample may be carry-over from other donors' samples. The chain employs TRBV4-3 and TRBJ2-3; 10 bases line up with TRBD1. The CDR3 sequence: CASSPGTGADTQYF. In DNA, the CDR3 is TGCGCCAGCAGCCCCGGGACAGGGGCAGATACGCAGTATTTT.